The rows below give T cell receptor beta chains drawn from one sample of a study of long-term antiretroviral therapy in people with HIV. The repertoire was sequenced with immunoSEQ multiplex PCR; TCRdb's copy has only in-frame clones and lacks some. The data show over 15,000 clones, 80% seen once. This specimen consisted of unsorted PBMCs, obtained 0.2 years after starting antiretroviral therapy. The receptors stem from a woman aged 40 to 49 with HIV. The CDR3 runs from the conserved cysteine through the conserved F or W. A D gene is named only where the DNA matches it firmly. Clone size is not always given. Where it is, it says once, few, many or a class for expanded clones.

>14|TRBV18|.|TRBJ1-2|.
TGTGCCAGCTCACCAGAGGCAGGAAAGTACGGCTACACCTTC
CASSPEAGKYGYTF
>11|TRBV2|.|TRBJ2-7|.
TGTGCCAGCAGTGAGGCCGGCGAGCAGTACTTC
CASSEAGEQYF
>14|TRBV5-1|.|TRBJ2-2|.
TGCGCCAGCAGCGCCGGGACGGGCACCGGGGAGCTGTTTTTT
CASSAGTGTGELFF
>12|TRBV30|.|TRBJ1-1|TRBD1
TGTGCCTGGAAGTGGACAGGGACTGAAGCTTTCTTT
CAWKWTGTEAFF
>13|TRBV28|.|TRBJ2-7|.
TGTGCCAGCAGTCCTCTGGGCGGCTACGAGCAGTACTTC
CASSPLGGYEQYF
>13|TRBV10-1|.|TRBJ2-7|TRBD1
TGCGCCAGCAGGGCGGGACAGGGAGACGAGCAGTACTTC
CASRAGQGDEQYF
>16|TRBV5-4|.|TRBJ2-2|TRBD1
TGTGCCAGCAGCGGGCAGGGGGCAAGTAACACCGGGGAGCTGTTTTTT
CASSGQGASNTGELFF
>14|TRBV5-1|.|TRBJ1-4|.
TGCGCCAGCAGCTTGTTAGATAACGGGGAAAAACTGTTTTTT
CASSLLDNGEKLFF
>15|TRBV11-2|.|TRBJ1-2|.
TGTGCCAGCAGCTTAGATCTGGCGGGGTTGTATGGCTACACCTTC
CASSLDLAGLYGYTF
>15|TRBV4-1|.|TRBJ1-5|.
TGCGCCAGCAGCCAATATTTTAGCTCCTCTGGGCCCCAGCATTTT
CASSQYFSSSGPQHF
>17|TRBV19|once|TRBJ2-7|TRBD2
TGTGCCAGTAGTAGTGAAGCCTCGACTAGCGGGAGTTTAGGGCAGTACTTC
CASSSEASTSGSLGQYF
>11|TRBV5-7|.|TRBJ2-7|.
TGTGCCAGCAGCTACGTACACGAGCAGTACTTC
CASSYVHEQYF
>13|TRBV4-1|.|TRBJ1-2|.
TGCGCCAGCAGCCAAGGGGAGGTTCTCGGCTACACCTTC
CASSQGEVLGYTF
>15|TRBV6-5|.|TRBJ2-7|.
TGTGCCAGCAGTTCAGGCGGAGACAGAACCTACGAGCAGTACTTC
CASSSGGDRTYEQYF
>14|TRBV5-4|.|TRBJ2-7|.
TGTGCCAGCAGCTTTTCACCGACGCGAGGCGAGCAGTACTTC
CASSFSPTRGEQYF
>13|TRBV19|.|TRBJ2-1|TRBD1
TGTGCCAGTAGTACGACAGGGCCCCGTGAGCAGTTCTTC
CASSTTGPREQFF
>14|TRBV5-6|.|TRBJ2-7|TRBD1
TGTGCCAGCAGCTCGGGACAGGCCACCTACGAGCAGTACTTC
CASSSGQATYEQYF
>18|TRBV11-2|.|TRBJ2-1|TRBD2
TGTGCCAGCAGCCATCCCCTAGCGGGAGGGCCTCGGGTGAATGAGCAGTTCTTC
CASSHPLAGGPRVNEQFF
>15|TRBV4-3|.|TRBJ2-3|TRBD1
TGCGCCAGCAGCCAGGGGACAGCCAGCACAGATACGCAGTATTTT
CASSQGTASTDTQYF
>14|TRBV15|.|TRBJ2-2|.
TGTGCCACCAGCAGGGCGTCAACCACCGGGGAGCTGTTTTTT
CATSRASTTGELFF
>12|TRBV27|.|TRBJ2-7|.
TGTGCCAGCAGTTTAATAGGATCGGAGCAGTACTTC
CASSLIGSEQYF
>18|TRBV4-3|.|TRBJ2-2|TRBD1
TGCGCCAGCAGCCCCGCGGTCGTGGGCCAGGGGGCGGCCGGGGAGCTGTTTTTT
CASSPAVVGQGAAGELFF
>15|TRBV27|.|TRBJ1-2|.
TGTGCCAGCAGTCCGGCTCACGATGCCGTCTATGGCTACACCTTC
CASSPAHDAVYGYTF
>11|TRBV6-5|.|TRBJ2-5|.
TGTGCCAGCAGTGGCAGTGAGACCCAGTACTTC
CASSGSETQYF
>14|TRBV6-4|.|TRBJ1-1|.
TGTGCCAGCCGGCCCGGGGGCGCGAACACTGAAGCTTTCTTT
CASRPGGANTEAFF
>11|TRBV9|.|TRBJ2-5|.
TGTGCCAGCAGCATGGGAGTGACCCAGTACTTC
CASSMGVTQYF
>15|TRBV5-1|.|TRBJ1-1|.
TGCGCCAGCAGCTCCGGCGGGGGCTTTAACACTGAAGCTTTCTTT
CASSSGGGFNTEAFF
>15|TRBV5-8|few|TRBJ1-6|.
TGTGCCAGCAGCTTGGGGTCGGCTTATAATTCACCCCTCCACTTT
CASSLGSAYNSPLHF
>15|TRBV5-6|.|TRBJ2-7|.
TGTGCCAGCAGCTTCATCTGGCGGGACACCTACGAGCAGTACTTC
CASSFIWRDTYEQYF
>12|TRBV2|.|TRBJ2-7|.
TGTGCCAGCAGAGGGGGGGGGAACGAGCAGTACTTC
CASRGGGNEQYF
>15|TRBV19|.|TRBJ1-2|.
TGTGCCAGTAGTACCCTGGAGGGTTGGGGGTATGGCTACACCTTC
CASSTLEGWGYGYTF
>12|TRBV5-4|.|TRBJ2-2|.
TGTGCCAGCAGCCTTTACACCGGGGAGCTGTTTTTT
CASSLYTGELFF
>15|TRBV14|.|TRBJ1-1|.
TGTGCCAGCAGCCAAGAGTTAATTGCTACAGTTGAAGCTTTCTTT
CASSQELIATVEAFF
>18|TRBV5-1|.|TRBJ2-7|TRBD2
TGCGCCAGCAGCCTTCTAGCGGGAGGCATACGCTCCGTCTACGAGCAGTACTTC
CASSLLAGGIRSVYEQYF
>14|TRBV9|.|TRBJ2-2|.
TGTGCCAGCAGCGCGGGGGCGCATGGCGGGGAGCTGTTTTTT
CASSAGAHGGELFF
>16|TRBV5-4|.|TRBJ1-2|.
TGTGCCAGCAGCTTGGCCGAAGGGGCAGGATTCTATGGCTACACCTTC
CASSLAEGAGFYGYTF
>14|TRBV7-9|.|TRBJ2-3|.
TGTGCCAGCAGCTTAACCTCTGGCACAGATACGCAGTATTTT
CASSLTSGTDTQYF
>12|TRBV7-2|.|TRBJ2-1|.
TGTGCCAGCAGCTTACTACTGGGTGAGCAGTTCTTC
CASSLLLGEQFF